Presented here are 24 T cell receptor beta chains from one specimen sequenced in a study of identical twins (dated by TCRdb to 2016 to 2017). Library preparation employed 5' RACE. The sequencing machine was an Illumina HiSeq 2000. TCRdb cleaned the public reads at Q25 with fastp, built clones with MiXCR and kept in-frame beta chains. When rows share a CDR3 protein, they turn into one entry using the most common DNA and genes. The sample table records about 660,000 distinct CDR3 sequences; over 8.5% of these occur just once. The top ten clonotypes cover more than 0.75% of the sample. The sample was also linked to a second study, of yellow fever vaccine responses in identical twins.

Sequencing was carried out using PBMCs. The origin of the receptors is a woman aged 18-35 years in good health.

This clonotype has a count of ten or more. V and J are TRBV15 and TRBJ2-7, with 8 bases aligning to TRBD1. CDR3 length equals 14 residues. Unmatched junction bases numbered 3, after V lost 1 base and J lost 4 bases. The germline V gene has CDR1 LNHNV and CDR2 YYDKDF (reference sequence). The CDR3 region is CATSRGQGTYEQYF. The DNA of the CDR3 is TGTGCCACCAGCAGAGGACAGGGGACATACGAGCAGTACTTC.

The chain carries TRBV19 and TRBJ1-1; weak D call: TRBD1 (5 bases). From germline, CDR1 is LNHDA and CDR2 SQIVND (reference sequence). V was clipped by 3 bases and J by 4 bases, with 15 bases between them. There are 15 residues in the CDR3. CDR3 amino acids: CASSIPGQGPTEAFF. The CDR3 nucleotides are TGTGCCAGTAGTATCCCTGGGCAGGGACCCACTGAAGCTTTCTTT.

This clonotype was counted at least ten times. The rearrangement uses TRBV5-1 and TRBJ2-5, with a weak D call TRBD1 (6 bases). This CDR3 region has 15 residues. Germline CDR1 SGHRS, CDR2 YFSETQ. Deletions cut 4 bases from V and 2 bases from J, with 15 bases between. CDR3 protein: CASSRSRTDQETQYF. In nucleotides, the CDR3 is TGCGCCAGCAGCCGTTCGAGGACAGATCAAGAGACCCAGTACTTC. Using reference TRBV5-1 and TRBJ2-5 for the parts outside the CDR3, the full variable domain is KAGVTQTPRYLIKTRGQQVTLSCSPISGHRSVSWYQQTPGQGLQFLFEYFSETQRNKGNFPGRFSGRQFSNSRSEMNVSTLELGDSALYLCASSRSRTDQETQYFGPGTRLLVL.

This clonotype occurred many times. The chain carries TRBV12-3 or TRBV12-4 and TRBJ2-7; D may be TRBD2 (5 bases). The CDR3 covers 15 residues. V shed 3 bases and J shed 4 bases, with 16 bases lying between them. The DNA of the CDR3 is TGTGCCAGCAGTTTGGATTGGAGGAATCGGTACGAGCAGTACTTC. Its protein product is CASSLDWRNRYEQYF.

The chain has TRBV3-1 and TRBJ2-7; 10 bases agree with TRBD1. This CDR3 has 16 residues. V lost 4 bases to trimming and J lost 4 bases; unmatched junction nucleotides: 10. The V gene's germline CDR1 is LGHDT and CDR2 YNNKEL (reference sequence). The CDR3 DNA reads TGTGCCAGCAGCCTACGACAGGGGGCGATTCCTTACGAGCAGTACTTC. This sequence encodes CASSLRQGAIPYEQYF.

This clonotype was found a few times. V is TRBV6-1 and J is TRBJ2-2; 10 bases match TRBD2. Germline CDR1 and CDR2: MNHNS and SASEGT. The CDR3 totals 15 residues. The V segment lost 7 bases and the J segment 5 bases; nucleotides outside the gene matches: 7. In DNA, the CDR3 is TGTGCCAGCACCCGTAGCGGGGGGTTAACCGGGGAGCTGTTTTTT. Translated: CASTRSGGLTGELFF.

This clonotype has just a few counts. The rearrangement uses TRBV4-2 and TRBJ2-1; unclear D gene. Trimming removed 0 bases from V and 7 bases from J, with 13 bases in between. CDR3 size: 15 residues. Germline loops: CDR1 LGHNA, CDR2 YNFKEQ. The chain's CDR3 is CASSQDGRSRNEQFF. The CDR3 DNA is TGTGCCAGCAGCCAAGATGGGCGGAGTAGGAATGAGCAGTTCTTC.

This clonotype was detected many times. V gene TRBV10-3 combines with J gene TRBJ2-5; 8 bases match TRBD2. The CDR3 length is 16 residues. Germline trimming cut 2 bases from V and 2 bases from J; bases unmatched to any gene: 7. Germline V gives CDR1 ENHRY, CDR2 SYGVKD. CDR3 amino acids: CAISEILAGQQETQYF. Written as DNA, the CDR3 is TGTGCCATCAGTGAGATCCTAGCGGGCCAACAAGAGACCCAGTACTTC.

Many counts were recorded for this clonotype. The V gene is TRBV7-8, the J gene TRBJ2-4; unclear D gene. The germline V gene has CDR1 SGHVS and CDR2 FQNEAQ. V was shortened by 5 bases and J by 2 bases, with 10 bases between the two germline ends. CDR3 size: 14 residues. The CDR3 spells CASSTHTSKNIQYF. The CDR3 DNA sequence: TGTGCCAGCAGCACTCACACCTCCAAAAACATTCAGTACTTC. The full variable domain, completed using reference TRBV7-8 and TRBJ2-4, is GAGVSQSPRYKVAKRGQDVALRCDPISGHVSLFWYQQALGQGPEFLTYFQNEAQLDKSGLPSDRFFAERPEGSVSTLKIQRTQQEDSAVYLCASSTHTSKNIQYFGAGTRLSVL.

J is TRBJ2-1 and V is TRBV7-8; TRBD2 aligns across 8 bases. Per germline, CDR1 SGHVS and CDR2 FQNEAQ. The CDR3 runs 17 residues. V was pared by 0 bases and J by 8 bases, with 12 bases of the junction left unmatched. CDR3 protein: CASSLAAGVTFGDEQFF. CDR3 coding DNA: TGTGCCAGCAGCTTAGCAGCGGGAGTTACCTTTGGGGATGAGCAGTTCTTC.

This sequence joins TRBV7-9 and TRBJ2-7; D not certain. V lost 5 bases and J 4 bases, leaving 15 bases between the germline ends. CDR1 is SEHNR, CDR2 FQNEAQ, per germline (reference sequence). The CDR3 is 14 residues long. CDR3 protein: CASSGSTLSYEQYF. CDR3 DNA sequence: TGTGCCAGCAGCGGATCAACACTATCTTACGAGCAGTACTTC.

This clonotype was found a few times. CDR3 region: CASFDRVRGNTIYF. The CDR3 coding sequence is TGCGCCAGCTTCGACAGGGTGCGAGGAAACACCATATATTTT. This rearrangement joins TRBV10-2 to TRBJ1-3; TRBD1 agrees at 7 bases. This CDR3 region has 14 residues. The ends lost 8 bases at V and 4 bases at J; junction bases unmatched: 8. The germline gives CDR1 WSHSY, CDR2 SAAADI.

This chain uses TRBV4-2 with TRBJ2-2, with D maybe TRBD2 (6 bases). The CDR3 contains 16 residues. Trimming shortened V by 0 bases and J by 4 bases, and 12 bases separated the two germline ends. Germline V gene data show CDR1 as LGHNA and CDR2 as YNFKEQ. This CDR3 reads CASSQDAGGFTGELFF. The CDR3, as DNA: TGTGCCAGCAGCCAAGATGCAGGAGGGTTCACCGGGGAGCTGTTTTTT.

This clonotype showed up just a few times. The gene calls are TRBV28 and TRBJ2-7; D call uncertain. There are 14 residues in the CDR3. Germline values: CDR1 MDHEN, CDR2 SYDVKM. V was pared by 6 bases and J by 1 base, with 13 bases between. CDR3 protein: CASSSFTDSYEQYF. The CDR3 DNA is TGTGCCAGCAGCAGTTTCACAGATTCCTACGAGCAGTACTTC.

This clonotype was observed at least ten times. J is TRBJ1-2 and V is TRBV9; 7 bases are shared with TRBD1. The J segment lost 4 bases and the V segment lost 6 bases, leaving 12 bases of the junction unmatched. The CDR3 is made up of 15 amino acids. CDR1 is SGDLS, CDR2 YYNGEE, per germline. The DNA of the CDR3 is TGTGCCAGCACTCGTAGAGGGACAGAGGTCTATGGCTACACCTTC. Translated, it gives CASTRRGTEVYGYTF.

At least ten counts were recorded for this clonotype. The chain has TRBV4-1 and TRBJ2-2; a possible D gene is TRBD1 (6 bases). Trimming pared 0 bases from V and 5 bases from J, leaving 10 bases between. CDR3 length equals 15 residues. Germline-derived CDR1 and CDR2 are MGHRA and YSYEKL. The CDR3 sequence is CASSQEQGWTGELFF. The CDR3 bases are TGCGCCAGCAGCCAAGAGCAGGGGTGGACCGGGGAGCTGTTTTTT.

V usage is TRBV6-5 and J usage is TRBJ2-3; no clear D gene. This CDR3 spans 16 amino acids. Germline loops: CDR1 MNHEY, CDR2 SVGAGI. The germline V and J ends were trimmed by 3 bases and 4 bases, with 17 bases remaining between them. The CDR3 sequence: CASSYSGVSVADTQYF. The CDR3 DNA sequence: TGTGCCAGCAGTTATTCCGGAGTTTCGGTCGCAGATACGCAGTATTTT.

This clonotype was recorded at least ten times. The chain has TRBV5-1 and TRBJ1-1; a possible D gene is TRBD1 (5 bases). The CDR3 loop spans 14 amino acids. Per the germline V gene, CDR1 is SGHRS and CDR2 is YFSETQ. The V end lost 5 bases, the J end lost 4 bases, and 15 bases lay between the germline ends. This CDR3 is CASSPAGYSTEAFF. CDR3 bases: TGCGCCAGCAGTCCGGCAGGGTATAGCACTGAAGCTTTCTTT.

With regard to this clonotype: This could be a read error, since a much larger clone is one nucleotide away. This sequence joins TRBV20-1 and TRBJ2-1, with D perhaps TRBD1 (6 bases). Germline-derived CDR1 and CDR2 are DFQATT and SNEGSKA (reference sequence). CDR3 length: 15 amino acids. Between the trimmed V and J ends, which lost 1 base and 7 bases, there was a span of 17 bases. This CDR3 is CSARAGQRAPNEQFF. CDR3 nucleotides: TGCAGTGCTAGAGCAGGACAGAGGGCCCCTAATGAGCAGTTCTTC.

This clonotype has at least ten counts. This chain uses TRBV7-6 with TRBJ1-1; 8 bases fit TRBD1. The J segment lost 2 bases and the V segment lost 4 bases, leaving 6 bases of the junction unmatched. The CDR3 totals 15 residues. Per the germline V gene, CDR1 is SGHVS and CDR2 is FNYEAQ. In DNA, the CDR3 is TGTGCCAGCAGCTCCAGACAGGGGAGAAACACTGAAGCTTTCTTT. The encoded protein is CASSSRQGRNTEAFF.

This clonotype came up a few times. The J gene is TRBJ2-2, the V gene TRBV14; D gene uncertain. Germline-derived CDR1 and CDR2 are SGHDN and FVKESK. The V end lost 4 bases, the J end lost 3 bases, and 12 bases lay between the germline ends. CDR3 length equals 15 residues. CDR3 in amino acids: CASSPSVIDTGELFF. In DNA form, the CDR3 reads TGTGCCAGCAGCCCCTCCGTTATTGACACCGGGGAGCTGTTTTTT.

This clonotype was recorded a few times. The J gene is TRBJ2-3, the V gene TRBV20-1; D is possibly TRBD1 (5 bases). This CDR3 region has 16 residues. V was shortened by 1 base and J by 4 bases, with 18 bases between the two germline ends. Per the germline V gene, CDR1 is DFQATT and CDR2 is SNEGSKA (reference sequence). CDR3 coding DNA: TGCAGTGCTAGAGTCCCCCACAGGCAGGGTCCAGATACGCAGTATTTT. Translated: CSARVPHRQGPDTQYF.

V is TRBV28 and J is TRBJ2-1; D is uncertain. CDR1 and CDR2 (germline): MDHEN, SYDVKM. Trimming removed 5 bases from V and 1 base from J, with 15 bases in between. The CDR3 runs 16 residues. The CDR3 here is CASSPPPSSSYNEQFF. The CDR3 nucleotides are TGTGCCAGCAGTCCCCCTCCGTCATCATCCTACAATGAGCAGTTCTTC.

This clonotype has a handful of counts. This chain links TRBV7-9 with TRBJ1-1, with a tentative D call TRBD1 (5 bases). The germline V and J ends were trimmed by 5 bases and 1 base, with 11 bases remaining between them. CDR1 SEHNR and CDR2 FQNEAQ come from the germline V gene (reference sequence). The CDR3 is 14 residues long. In nucleotides, the CDR3 is TGTGCCAGCAGCGCCAGGGACGGGAACACTGAAGCTTTCTTT. This translates into CASSARDGNTEAFF.